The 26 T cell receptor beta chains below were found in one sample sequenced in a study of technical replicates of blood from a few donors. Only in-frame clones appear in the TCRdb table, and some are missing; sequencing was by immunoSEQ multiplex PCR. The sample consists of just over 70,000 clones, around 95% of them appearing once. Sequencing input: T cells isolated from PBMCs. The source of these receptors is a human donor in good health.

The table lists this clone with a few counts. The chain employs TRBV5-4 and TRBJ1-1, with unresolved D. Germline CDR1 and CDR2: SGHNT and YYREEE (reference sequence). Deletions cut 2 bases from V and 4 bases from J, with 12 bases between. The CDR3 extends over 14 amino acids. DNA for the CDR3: TGTGCCAGCAGCTTTGGTATAGTCCTCACTGAAGCTTTCTTT. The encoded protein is CASSFGIVLTEAFF.

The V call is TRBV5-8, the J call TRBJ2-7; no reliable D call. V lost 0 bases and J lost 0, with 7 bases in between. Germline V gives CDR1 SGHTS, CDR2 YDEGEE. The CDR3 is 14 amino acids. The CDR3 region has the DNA TGTGCCAGCAGCTTGGGGTTAGCCTCCTACGAGCAGTACTTC. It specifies CASSLGLASYEQYF.

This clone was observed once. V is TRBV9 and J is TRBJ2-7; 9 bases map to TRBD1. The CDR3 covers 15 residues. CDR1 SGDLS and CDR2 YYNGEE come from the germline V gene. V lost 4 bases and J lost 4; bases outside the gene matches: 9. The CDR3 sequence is CASSPRQGGGYEQYF. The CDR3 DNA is TGTGCCAGCAGCCCTCGACAGGGGGGCGGATACGAGCAGTACTTC.

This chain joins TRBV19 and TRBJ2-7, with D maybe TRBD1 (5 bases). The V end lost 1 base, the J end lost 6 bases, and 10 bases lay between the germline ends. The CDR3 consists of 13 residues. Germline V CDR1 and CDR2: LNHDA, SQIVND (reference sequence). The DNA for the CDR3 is TGTGCCAGTAGTATAGTACAGGATCGCGAGCAGTACTTC. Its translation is CASSIVQDREQYF.

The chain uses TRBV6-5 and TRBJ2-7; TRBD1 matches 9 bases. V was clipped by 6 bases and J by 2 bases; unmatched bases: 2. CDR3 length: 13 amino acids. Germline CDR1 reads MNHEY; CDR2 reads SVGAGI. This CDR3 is CASSRTGAYEQYF. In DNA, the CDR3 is TGTGCCAGCAGCAGGACAGGGGCCTACGAGCAGTACTTC.

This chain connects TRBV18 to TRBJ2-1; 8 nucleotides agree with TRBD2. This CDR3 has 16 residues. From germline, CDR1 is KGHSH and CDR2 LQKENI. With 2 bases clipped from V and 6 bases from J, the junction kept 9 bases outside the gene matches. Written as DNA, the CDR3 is TGTGCCAGCTCACCAGTAGCGGGGCTAGGGGCCAATGAGCAGTTCTTC. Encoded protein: CASSPVAGLGANEQFF.

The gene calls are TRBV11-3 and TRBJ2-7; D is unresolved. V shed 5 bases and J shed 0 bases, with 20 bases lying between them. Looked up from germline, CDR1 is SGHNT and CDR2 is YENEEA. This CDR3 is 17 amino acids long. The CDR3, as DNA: TGTGCCAGCAGCCCCTACGGCGGTGGAGTCAGCTCCTACGAGCAGTACTTC. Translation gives CASSPYGGGVSSYEQYF.

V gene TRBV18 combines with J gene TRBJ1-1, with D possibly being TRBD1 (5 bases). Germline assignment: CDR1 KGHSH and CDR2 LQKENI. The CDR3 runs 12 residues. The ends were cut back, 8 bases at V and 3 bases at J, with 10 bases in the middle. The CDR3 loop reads CASQGGDTEAFF. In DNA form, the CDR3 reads TGTGCCAGCCAAGGAGGGGACACTGAAGCTTTCTTT.

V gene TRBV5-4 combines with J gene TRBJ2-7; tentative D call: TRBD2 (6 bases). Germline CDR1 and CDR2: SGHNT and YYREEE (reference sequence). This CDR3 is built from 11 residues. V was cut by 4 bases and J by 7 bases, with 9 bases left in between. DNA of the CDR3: TGTGCCAGCAGCCACGGAGGGGAGCAGTACTTC. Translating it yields CASSHGGEQYF. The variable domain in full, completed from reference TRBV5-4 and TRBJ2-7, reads ETGVTQSPTHLIKTRGQQVTLRCSSQSGHNTVSWYQQALGQGPQFIFQYYREEENGRGNFPPRFSGLQFPNYSSELNVNALELDDSALYLCASSHGGEQYFGPGTRLTVT.

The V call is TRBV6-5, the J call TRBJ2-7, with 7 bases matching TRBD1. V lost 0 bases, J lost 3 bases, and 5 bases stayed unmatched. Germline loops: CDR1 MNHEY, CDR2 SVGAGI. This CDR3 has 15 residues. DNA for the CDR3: TGTGCCAGCAGTTACTCGAGGGGACAGCTCTACGAGCAGTACTTC. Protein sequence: CASSYSRGQLYEQYF.

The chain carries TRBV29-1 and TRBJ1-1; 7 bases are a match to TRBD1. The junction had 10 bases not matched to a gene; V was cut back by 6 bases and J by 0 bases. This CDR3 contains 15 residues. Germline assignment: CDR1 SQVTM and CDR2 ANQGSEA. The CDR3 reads CSVLSDRAVNTEAFF. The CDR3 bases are TGCAGCGTCCTCTCCGACAGGGCTGTGAACACTGAAGCTTTCTTT. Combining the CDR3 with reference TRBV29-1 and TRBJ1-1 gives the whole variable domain SAVISQKPSRDICQRGTSLTIQCQVDSQVTMMFWYRQQPGQSLTLIATANQGSEATYESGFVIDKFPISRPNLTFSTLTVSNMSPEDSSIYLCSVLSDRAVNTEAFFGQGTRLTVV.

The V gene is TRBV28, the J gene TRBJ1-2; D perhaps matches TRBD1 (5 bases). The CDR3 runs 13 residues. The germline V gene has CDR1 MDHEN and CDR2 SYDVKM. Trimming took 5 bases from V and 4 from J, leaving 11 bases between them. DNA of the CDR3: TGTGCCAGCAGTCGCACAGGTTTCTATGGCTACACCTTC. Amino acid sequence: CASSRTGFYGYTF.

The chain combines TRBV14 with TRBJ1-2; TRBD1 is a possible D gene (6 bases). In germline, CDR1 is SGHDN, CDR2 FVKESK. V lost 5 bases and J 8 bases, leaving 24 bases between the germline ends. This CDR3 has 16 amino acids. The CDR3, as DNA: TGTGCCAGCAGCTCCCTCCCCGACTATGGGGGCAAAGGCTACACCTTC. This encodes CASSSLPDYGGKGYTF.

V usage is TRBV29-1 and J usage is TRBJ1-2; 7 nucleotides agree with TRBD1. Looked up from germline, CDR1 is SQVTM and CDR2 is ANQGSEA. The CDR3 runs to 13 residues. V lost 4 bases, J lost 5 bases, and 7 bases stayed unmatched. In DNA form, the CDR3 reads TGCAGCGTTGTAAGACAGGGCGGGTATGGCTACACCTTC. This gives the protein CSVVRQGGYGYTF.

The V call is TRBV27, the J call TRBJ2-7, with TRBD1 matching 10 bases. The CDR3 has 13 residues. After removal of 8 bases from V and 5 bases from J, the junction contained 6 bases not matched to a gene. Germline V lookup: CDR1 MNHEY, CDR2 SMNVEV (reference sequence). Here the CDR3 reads CASGRDRGHEQYF. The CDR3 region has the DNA TGTGCCAGCGGCCGGGACAGGGGCCACGAGCAGTACTTC.

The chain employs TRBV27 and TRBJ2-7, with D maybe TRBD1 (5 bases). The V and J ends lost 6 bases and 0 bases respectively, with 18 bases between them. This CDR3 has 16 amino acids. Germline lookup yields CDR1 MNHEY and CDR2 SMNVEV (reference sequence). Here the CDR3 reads CASRRTAGNPSYEQYF. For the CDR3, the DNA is TGTGCCAGCAGACGCACGGCAGGGAACCCCTCCTACGAGCAGTACTTC.

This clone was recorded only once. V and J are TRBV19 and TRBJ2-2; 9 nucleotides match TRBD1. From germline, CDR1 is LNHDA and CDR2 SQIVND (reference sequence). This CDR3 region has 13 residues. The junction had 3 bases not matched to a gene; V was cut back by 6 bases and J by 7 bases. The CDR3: CASRTGGHGELFF. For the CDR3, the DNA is TGTGCCAGTAGGACAGGGGGTCACGGGGAGCTGTTTTTT.

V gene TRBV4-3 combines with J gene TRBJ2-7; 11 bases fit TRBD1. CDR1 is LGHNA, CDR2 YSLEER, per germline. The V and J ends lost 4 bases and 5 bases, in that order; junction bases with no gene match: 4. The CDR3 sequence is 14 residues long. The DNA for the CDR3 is TGCGCCAGCAGCCTGGACAGGGGGCAAGACGAGCAGTACTTC. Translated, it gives CASSLDRGQDEQYF.

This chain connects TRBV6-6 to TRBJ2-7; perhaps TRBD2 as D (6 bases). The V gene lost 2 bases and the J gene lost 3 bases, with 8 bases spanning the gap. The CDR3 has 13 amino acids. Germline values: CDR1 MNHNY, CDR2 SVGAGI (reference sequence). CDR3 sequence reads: CASSYGSGYEQYF. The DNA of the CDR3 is TGTGCCAGCAGTTACGGTAGCGGCTACGAGCAGTACTTC.

CDR3 loop: CSAFDRVDYNEQFF. Here the CDR3 DNA reads TGCAGCGCCTTTGACAGGGTAGACTACAATGAGCAGTTCTTC. This rearrangement joins TRBV29-1 to TRBJ2-1; TRBD1 agrees at 7 bases. The CDR3 is made up of 14 amino acids. V lost 7 bases and J lost 3; bases outside the gene matches: 9. In germline, CDR1 is SQVTM, CDR2 ANQGSEA.

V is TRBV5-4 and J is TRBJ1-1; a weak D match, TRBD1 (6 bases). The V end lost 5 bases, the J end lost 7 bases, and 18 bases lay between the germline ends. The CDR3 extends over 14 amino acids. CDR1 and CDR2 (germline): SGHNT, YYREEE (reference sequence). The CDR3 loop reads CASSIHRERDEAFF. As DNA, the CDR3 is TGTGCCAGCAGTATACACAGGGAACGGGATGAAGCTTTCTTT.

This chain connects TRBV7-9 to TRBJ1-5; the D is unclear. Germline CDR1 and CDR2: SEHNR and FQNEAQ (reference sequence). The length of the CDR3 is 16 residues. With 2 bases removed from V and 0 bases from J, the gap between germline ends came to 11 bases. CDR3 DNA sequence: TGTGCCAGCAGCTTAAGCCAGGCTAATAGCAATCAGCCCCAGCATTTT. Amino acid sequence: CASSLSQANSNQPQHF.

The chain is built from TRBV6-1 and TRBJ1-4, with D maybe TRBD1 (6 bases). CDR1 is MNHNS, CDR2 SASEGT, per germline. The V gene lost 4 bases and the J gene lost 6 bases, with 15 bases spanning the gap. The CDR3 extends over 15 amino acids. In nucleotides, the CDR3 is TGTGCCAGCAGTGCCCGGGACACTGGTTATGAAAAACTGTTTTTT. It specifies CASSARDTGYEKLFF.

CDR3 protein: CASSTLQGDGTEAFF. CDR3 sequence (DNA): TGTGCCAGCTCAACATTACAGGGAGATGGCACTGAAGCTTTCTTT. This chain links TRBV18 with TRBJ1-1; perhaps TRBD1 as D (6 bases). Trimming pared 5 bases from V and 4 bases from J, leaving 17 bases between. CDR3 size: 15 residues. Per the germline V gene, CDR1 is KGHSH and CDR2 is LQKENI.

The CDR3 DNA reads as TGTGCCAGCAGCTCACTGAACGGAGCTAACTATGGCTACACCTTC. Its protein product is CASSSLNGANYGYTF. The chain links TRBV11-3 to TRBJ1-2; no reliable D call. Trimming took off 4 bases at V and 0 bases at J, with 12 bases between the two ends. Germline-derived CDR1 and CDR2 are SGHNT and YENEEA. The CDR3 contains 15 residues. The variable domain in full, completed from reference TRBV11-3 and TRBJ1-2, reads EAGVVQSPRYKIIEKKQPVAFWCNPISGHNTLYWYLQNLGQGPELLIRYENEEAVDDSQLPKDRFSAERLKGVDSTLKIQPAELGDSAVYLCASSSLNGANYGYTFGSGTRLTVV.

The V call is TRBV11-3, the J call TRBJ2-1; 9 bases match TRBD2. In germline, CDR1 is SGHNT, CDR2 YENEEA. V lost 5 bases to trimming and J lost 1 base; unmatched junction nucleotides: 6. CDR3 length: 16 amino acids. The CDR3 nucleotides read TGTGCCAGCAGCAGATCTAGCGGGAAGTCCTACAATGAGCAGTTCTTC. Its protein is CASSRSSGKSYNEQFF. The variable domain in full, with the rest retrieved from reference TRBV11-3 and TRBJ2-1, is EAGVVQSPRYKIIEKKQPVAFWCNPISGHNTLYWYLQNLGQGPELLIRYENEEAVDDSQLPKDRFSAERLKGVDSTLKIQPAELGDSAVYLCASSRSSGKSYNEQFFGPGTRLTVL.